The 29 T cell receptor beta chains in this list originate from one sample, sequenced in a study of cytomegalovirus exposure and HLA in healthy donors. Vbeta (60) and Jbeta (13) primers were used in the PCR. The data were produced by immunoSEQ multiplex PCR, yet TCRdb's version contains in-frame clones alone and is incomplete. The sample includes some 150,000 clones, 75% to 85% of them seen just once. The sequenced sample was PBMCs. The receptor set was obtained from a man in his thirties or forties in good health and CMV-seronegative.

The V call is TRBV28, the J call TRBJ1-5, with D possibly matching TRBD1 (5 bases). The CDR3 extends over 19 amino acids. Per the germline V gene, CDR1 is MDHEN and CDR2 is SYDVKM. V was clipped by 4 bases and J by 6 bases, with 28 bases between them. The CDR3 coding sequence is TGTGCCAGCAGTTCCACGGCGTGGGGCAGATTTGTTGCAACTCAGCCCCAGCATTTT. Protein product: CASSSTAWGRFVATQPQHF.

The J gene is TRBJ2-5, the V gene TRBV6-1; TRBD2 might be the D (6 bases). The J call may be faulty, since TRBJ2-7 better matches the DNA end. Germline loops: CDR1 MNHNS, CDR2 SASEGT. The CDR3 contains 14 residues. CDR3 DNA: TGTGCCAGCAGTTCAGGACACGCGGGATACGAGCAGTACTTC. Encoded protein: CASSSGHAGYEQYF.

Comments on this clone: One end of the junction is discordant with germline, which a read error may explain. The J gene is TRBJ1-2, the V gene TRBV29-1; D gene ambiguous. The germline CDR1 and CDR2 sequences are SQVTM and ANQGSEA. The CDR3 is 14 residues long. For the CDR3, the DNA is TGCAGCGTGCCCCTAGGCAGTTCTAAATATGGCTACACCTTC. Translated, it gives CSVPLGSSKYGYTF.

The genes are TRBV30 and TRBJ2-1; 10 nucleotides line up with TRBD2. Losses at the gene ends were 0 bases for V and 14 bases for J; bases not matched to a gene: 10. Germline V lookup: CDR1 GTSNPN, CDR2 SVGIG (reference sequence). The CDR3 sequence is 14 residues long. The DNA for the CDR3 is TGTGCCTGGAGTGTACCTAATAGCGGGGGGTCAGAGTTCTTC. Its protein is CAWSVPNSGGSEFF. The entire variable domain, with the rest obtained from reference TRBV30 and TRBJ2-1, is as follows: SQTIHQWPATLVQPVGSPLSLECTVEGTSNPNLYWYRQAAGRGLQLLFYSVGIGQISSEVPQNLSASRPQDRQFILSSKKLLLSDSGFYLCAWSVPNSGGSEFFGPGTRLTVL.

The chain carries TRBV4-3 and TRBJ1-5, with a possible D match to TRBD1 (5 bases). Trimming removed 0 bases from V and 4 bases from J, with 13 bases in between. The length of the CDR3 is 16 residues. Germline V gene data show CDR1 as LGHNA and CDR2 as YSLEER. In DNA form, the CDR3 reads TGCGCCAGCAGCCAAGATCTGGCAGGGTCAAATCAGCCCCAGCATTTT. Residues: CASSQDLAGSNQPQHF.

V usage is TRBV18 and J usage is TRBJ2-5; D remains unclear. The CDR3 spans 13 residues. CDR1 and CDR2 from the germline V gene are KGHSH and LQKENI. Trimming stripped 2 bases from V and 0 bases from J, with 4 bases between. In DNA, the CDR3 is TGTGCCAGCTCACCAGAGTACCAAGAGACCCAGTACTTC. Protein: CASSPEYQETQYF.

The V call is TRBV7-2, the J call TRBJ2-3; 9 bases are a match to TRBD1. This CDR3 spans 16 amino acids. The V and J ends lost 5 bases and 2 bases, in that order; junction bases with no gene match: 8. Germline loops: CDR1 SGHTA, CDR2 FQGNSA. The CDR3 DNA is TGTGCCAGCAGCAGAACAGGGGGCGCCAACACAGATACGCAGTATTTT. This sequence encodes CASSRTGGANTDTQYF.

This sequence joins TRBV14 and TRBJ2-5, with D unresolved. The J call may not be correct, given that the DNA end is closer to TRBJ2-7. Germline loops: CDR1 SGHDN, CDR2 FVKESK. There are 12 residues in the CDR3. Here the CDR3 reads CASSQAIYEQYF. The CDR3 DNA follows: TGTGCCAGCAGCCAAGCGATCTACGAGCAGTACTTC.

The rearrangement uses TRBV11-2 and TRBJ2-7, with TRBD2 matching over 10 bases. Germline V lookup: CDR1 SGHAT, CDR2 FQNNGV. CDR3 size: 14 residues. V dropped 5 bases and J dropped 7; count of bases not matched to a gene: 8. CDR3 residues: CASSALAGPGEQYF. The CDR3 DNA reads TGTGCCAGCAGCGCACTAGCGGGACCTGGGGAGCAGTACTTC.

About this clone itself: Germline is not matched at one junction end, which may reflect a read error. J is TRBJ2-7 and V is TRBV11-2; tentatively, D is TRBD1 (6 bases). Germline-derived CDR1 and CDR2 are SGHAT and FQNNGV. The CDR3 is made up of 15 amino acids. The CDR3 is CASSLGRGESLWRHF. In DNA, the CDR3 is TGTGCCAGCAGCTTAGGCAGGGGAGAGAGTTTATGGAGGCACTTC.

This clone was detected once. The V and J genes are TRBV4-3 and TRBJ2-3, with TRBD1 matching 9 bases. The J segment lost 6 bases and the V segment lost 1 base, leaving 17 bases of the junction unmatched. This CDR3 contains 19 residues. Germline V gives CDR1 LGHNA, CDR2 YSLEER. Written as DNA, the CDR3 is TGCGCCAGCAGCCAAGTCTCTAGTAGCGGACAGGGGCCTATTGATACGCAGTATTTT. It codes for CASSQVSSSGQGPIDTQYF.

The V call is TRBV6-5, the J call TRBJ2-3; D unresolved. This CDR3 has 11 amino acids. Trimming pared 4 bases from V and 6 bases from J, leaving 5 bases between. The germline V gene encodes CDR1 MNHEY and CDR2 SVGAGI. The CDR3: CASSLSDTQYF. For the CDR3, the DNA is TGTGCCAGCAGTTTATCGGATACGCAGTATTTT.

CDR3 residues: CASSLQGGSNQPQHF. In DNA form, the CDR3 reads TGTGCCAGCAGCTTACAGGGAGGTAGCAATCAGCCCCAGCATTTT. V gene TRBV28 combines with J gene TRBJ1-5; possible D gene TRBD1, 6 bases. The germline V gene has CDR1 MDHEN and CDR2 SYDVKM. The ends were cut back, 6 bases at V and 0 bases at J, with 12 bases in the middle. The CDR3 loop spans 15 amino acids.

The V gene is TRBV7-3, the J gene TRBJ2-3; 10 nucleotides align to TRBD1. The V segment lost 5 bases and the J segment 1 base; nucleotides outside the gene matches: 9. The CDR3 totals 17 residues. Germline V gene lookup returns CDR1 SGHTA and CDR2 FQGTGA. For the CDR3, the DNA is TGTGCCAGCAGCCCTTGGGCCGGGACAGGGGGCACAGATACGCAGTATTTT. Translated, it gives CASSPWAGTGGTDTQYF.

The chain uses TRBV5-6 and TRBJ2-5, with 7 bases aligning to TRBD2. The CDR3 contains 12 residues. J lost 4 bases, V lost 5 bases, and 2 bases had no gene match. CDR1 SGHDT and CDR2 YYEEEE come from the germline V gene. CDR3 protein: CASSWGGETQYF. Written as DNA, the CDR3 is TGTGCCAGCAGTTGGGGGGGAGAGACCCAGTACTTC. The variable domain in full, completed from reference TRBV5-6 and TRBJ2-5, reads DAGVTQSPTHLIKTRGQQVTLRCSPKSGHDTVSWYQQALGQGPQFIFQYYEEEERQRGNFPDRFSGHQFPNYSSELNVNALLLGDSALYLCASSWGGETQYFGPGTRLLVL.

This clone was observed a few times. The chain has TRBV6-1 and TRBJ2-7; 9 nucleotides align to TRBD1. CDR3 length: 16 residues. V dropped 0 bases and J dropped 3; count of bases not matched to a gene: 6. Germline CDR1 MNHNS, CDR2 SASEGT. CDR3 sequence: CASSEAGTGKLYEQYF. The CDR3 DNA reads as TGTGCCAGCAGTGAAGCTGGGACAGGGAAACTCTACGAGCAGTACTTC.

This sequence joins TRBV5-6 and TRBJ1-1, with D perhaps TRBD1 (5 bases). Trimming removed 2 bases at V and 1 base at J, with 12 bases between. Germline V gene sequence: CDR1 SGHDT, CDR2 YYEEEE. The CDR3 covers 15 residues. Here the CDR3 reads CASSFYGAQNTEAFF. The DNA for the CDR3 is TGTGCCAGCAGCTTCTATGGGGCGCAGAACACTGAAGCTTTCTTT.

The chain joins TRBV29-1 to TRBJ2-7, with TRBD1 matching 8 bases. The CDR3 is 12 residues long. V shed 7 bases, J shed 7 bases, and the junction held 9 bases outside the gene matches. Germline CDR1 SQVTM, CDR2 ANQGSEA. The CDR3 region is CSATGDQLEQYF. CDR3 in DNA: TGCAGCGCGACAGGGGACCAACTTGAGCAGTACTTC.

The rearrangement links TRBV29-1 to TRBJ2-7, with 8 positions matching TRBD1. Germline V gives CDR1 SQVTM, CDR2 ANQGSEA. This CDR3 is built from 14 residues. Trimming at V came to 7 bases and at J to 4 bases, leaving 12 bases not matched to a gene. CDR3 sequence (DNA): TGCAGCGCTTCAAACCCGGACAGGGTTTACGAGCAGTACTTC. Translated, it gives CSASNPDRVYEQYF.

This chain connects TRBV29-1 to TRBJ1-2, with 9 bases that match TRBD1. The CDR3 has 15 residues. The ends lost 7 bases at V and 6 bases at J; junction bases unmatched: 15. The germline gives CDR1 SQVTM, CDR2 ANQGSEA. The CDR3 reads CSASPGTGKFNGYTF. DNA for the CDR3: TGCAGCGCCTCGCCCGGGACAGGGAAGTTTAATGGCTACACCTTC.

This rearrangement joins TRBV15 to TRBJ1-6; D is unresolved. V was clipped by 3 bases and J by 7 bases, with 10 bases between them. Germline V gene sequence: CDR1 LNHNV, CDR2 YYDKDF (reference sequence). CDR3 length: 14 amino acids. The CDR3 region is CATSRIRGNSPLHF. The CDR3 DNA is TGTGCCACCAGCAGGATACGGGGAAATTCACCCCTCCACTTT.

J is TRBJ1-5 and V is TRBV11-2, with a tentative D call TRBD1 (6 bases). This CDR3 is built from 15 residues. V was trimmed by 7 bases and J by 4 bases, leaving 17 bases between them. Germline V lookup: CDR1 SGHAT, CDR2 FQNNGV. CDR3 residues: CASNDGGGTNQPQHF. CDR3 coding DNA: TGTGCCAGCAACGATGGCGGGGGCACTAATCAGCCCCAGCATTTT.

The chain has TRBV28 and TRBJ2-1; possibly TRBD2 for D (5 bases). In germline, CDR1 is MDHEN, CDR2 SYDVKM. Trimming stripped 6 bases from V and 8 bases from J, with 23 bases between. The CDR3 is made up of 16 amino acids. The CDR3 is CASSYRLQRNGHEQFF. The DNA of the CDR3 is TGTGCCAGCAGCTACCGCCTACAGCGGAACGGGCATGAGCAGTTCTTC.

This rearrangement joins TRBV4-1 to TRBJ2-1; TRBD2 matches 9 bases. V shed 1 base, J shed 6 bases, and the junction held 13 bases outside the gene matches. Germline V lookup: CDR1 MGHRA, CDR2 YSYEKL. The CDR3 length is 18 residues. This CDR3 is CASSQGRAAGGPRNEQFF. The CDR3 DNA reads as TGCGCCAGCAGCCAAGGCAGGGCCGCGGGAGGGCCCCGCAATGAGCAGTTCTTC.

The chain links TRBV13 to TRBJ2-1; perhaps TRBD1 as D (6 bases). The CDR3 runs to 17 residues. Trimming left V 1 base short and J 0 bases short, with 13 bases between. Germline CDR1 PRHDT, CDR2 FYEKMQ (reference sequence). CDR3 protein: CASSLARDTYSYNEQFF. The CDR3, as DNA: TGTGCCAGCAGCTTAGCCCGGGACACTTACTCCTACAATGAGCAGTTCTTC.

This chain connects TRBV2 to TRBJ2-2; 8 bases fit TRBD1. CDR1 and CDR2 from the germline V gene are SNHLY and FYNNEI. The CDR3 loop spans 15 amino acids. The ends lost 6 bases at V and 7 bases at J; junction bases unmatched: 10. The CDR3 region has the DNA TGTGCCAGCAGCCCCGACAGGGGAAGAAACGGGGAGCTGTTTTTT. Translated: CASSPDRGRNGELFF.

The chain couples TRBV9 to TRBJ2-7, with D tentatively TRBD2 (5 bases). The ends were cut back, 0 bases at V and 1 base at J, with 11 bases in the middle. This CDR3 region has 15 residues. Germline lookup yields CDR1 SGDLS and CDR2 YYNGEE. CDR3 loop: CASSVGGSGSYEQYF. Here the CDR3 DNA reads TGTGCCAGCAGCGTAGGAGGTTCGGGGTCCTACGAGCAGTACTTC.

V gene TRBV13 combines with J gene TRBJ2-7; TRBD2 might be the D (6 bases). This CDR3 comprises 14 residues. CDR1 and CDR2 (germline): PRHDT, FYEKMQ (reference sequence). Trimming pared 6 bases from V and 2 bases from J, leaving 14 bases between. CDR3 sequence reads: CASRPWGVTYEQYF. The CDR3 nucleotides read TGTGCCAGCAGGCCTTGGGGGGTAACCTACGAGCAGTACTTC.

The CDR3 is CAWSYSGFGGYTF. The CDR3 coding sequence is TGTGCCTGGAGTTATTCAGGGTTCGGCGGCTACACCTTC. The chain has TRBV30 and TRBJ1-2; D possibly corresponds to TRBD1 (5 bases). Trimming took off 2 bases at V and 8 bases at J, with 15 bases between the two ends. The CDR3 totals 13 residues. Germline values: CDR1 GTSNPN, CDR2 SVGIG (reference sequence).